These 31 T cell receptor beta chains came from one sample sequenced in a study of shared clonotypes between healthy human individuals. Here immunoSEQ multiplex PCR was the method, and the copy in TCRdb shows in-frame clones only, minus some. In the table there are about 960,000 clones, less than 85% of which are singletons. Material: memory CD4+ T cells sorted from blood. Subset defined: CD45RA-negative fraction. Receptors originate from a man younger than 30 in good health.

The chain uses TRBV29-1 and TRBJ2-7; no clear D gene. Trimming cost V 3 bases and J 0 bases, with 6 bases left between them. Germline lookup yields CDR1 SQVTM and CDR2 ANQGSEA. CDR3 size: 12 residues. The CDR3 protein is CSVEGFSYEQYF. The CDR3 coding sequence is TGCAGCGTTGAGGGCTTCTCCTACGAGCAGTACTTC.

V gene TRBV19 combines with J gene TRBJ1-2; 8 nucleotides align to TRBD1. The CDR3 is 17 amino acids. Germline V gene sequence: CDR1 LNHDA, CDR2 SQIVND (reference sequence). The V gene end was trimmed by 3 bases and the J gene end by 2 bases; junction bases not matched to a gene: 11. This CDR3 is CASSIFRQGAPNYGYTF. CDR3 bases: TGTGCCAGTAGTATTTTCCGGCAGGGGGCGCCGAACTATGGCTACACCTTC.

This sequence joins TRBV6-1 and TRBJ1-4, with D uncertain. The V gene's germline CDR1 is MNHNS and CDR2 SASEGT. Trimming pared 8 bases from V and 10 bases from J, leaving 11 bases between. The CDR3 runs 11 residues. The CDR3 DNA follows: TGTGCCAGCTCAGAAGGTGGAAAACTGTTTTTT. Its translation: CASSEGGKLFF.

V gene TRBV10-2 combines with J gene TRBJ2-7, with D maybe TRBD2 (6 bases). Germline V lookup: CDR1 WSHSY, CDR2 SAAADI. This CDR3 is built from 13 residues. Trimming stripped 7 bases from V and 1 base from J, with 11 bases between. The CDR3 coding sequence is TGCGCCAGCAATTATGGGACTTCCTACGAGCAGTACTTC. It translates to CASNYGTSYEQYF.

The chain links TRBV6-1 to TRBJ2-2; a possible D gene is TRBD1 (5 bases). The CDR3 covers 11 residues. The germline V and J ends were trimmed by 11 bases and 5 bases, with 9 bases remaining between them. Germline values: CDR1 MNHNS, CDR2 SASEGT. For the CDR3, the DNA is TGTGCCGGGCAGGGAACCGGGGAGCTGTTTTTT. It encodes CAGQGTGELFF.

V usage is TRBV7-2 and J usage is TRBJ2-1, with 12 nucleotides matching TRBD2. The CDR3 is made up of 15 amino acids. Germline V gene data show CDR1 as SGHTA and CDR2 as FQGNSA. Trimming cost V 5 bases and J 3 bases; bases outside gene matches: 2. The CDR3 nucleotides are TGTGCCAGCAGCACTAGCGGGAGGCTCTACAATGAGCAGTTCTTC. This encodes CASSTSGRLYNEQFF. Together with reference TRBV7-2 and TRBJ2-1, the CDR3 gives the full variable domain: GAGVSQSPSNKVTEKGKDVELRCDPISGHTALYWYRQSLGQGLEFLIYFQGNSAPDKSGLPSDRFSAERTGGSVSTLTIQRTQQEDSAVYLCASSTSGRLYNEQFFGPGTRLTVL.

The chain has TRBV7-9 and TRBJ2-1; maybe TRBD2 (5 bases). Germline assignment: CDR1 SEHNR and CDR2 FQNEAQ (reference sequence). V dropped 5 bases and J dropped 7 bases, with 15 bases sitting between them. CDR3 length equals 14 residues. The CDR3 loop is CASSPRGTRNEQFF. CDR3 bases: TGTGCCAGCAGCCCCCGGGGAACGAGAAATGAGCAGTTCTTC. Drawing the rest from reference TRBV7-9 and TRBJ2-1, the complete variable domain is DTGVSQNPRHKITKRGQNVTFRCDPISEHNRLYWYRQTLGQGPEFLTYFQNEAQLEKSRLLSDRFSAERPKGSFSTLEIQRTEQGDSAMYLCASSPRGTRNEQFFGPGTRLTVL.

The rearrangement joins TRBV2 to TRBJ1-1, with D perhaps matching TRBD1 (5 bases). Per the germline V gene, CDR1 is SNHLY and CDR2 is FYNNEI. Trimming pared 11 bases from V and 6 bases from J, leaving 16 bases between. The CDR3 totals 12 residues. DNA for the CDR3: TGTGCCGGGACGGCAGACGGGCCTGAAGCTTTCTTT. This translates into CAGTADGPEAFF.

This chain uses TRBV9 with TRBJ1-6; 7 bases are shared with TRBD1. V lost 0 bases and J lost 7; bases outside the gene matches: 4. CDR3 length: 15 residues. CDR1 and CDR2 from the germline V gene are SGDLS and YYNGEE. DNA for the CDR3: TGTGCCAGCAGCGTAGGAACAGGGGAGAATTCACCCCTCCACTTT. Encoded protein: CASSVGTGENSPLHF.

J is TRBJ2-3 and V is TRBV25-1, with TRBD1 identical over 7 bases. The V gene end was trimmed by 4 bases and the J gene end by 2 bases; junction bases not matched to a gene: 6. CDR1 is MGHDK, CDR2 SYGVNS, per germline. There are 15 residues in the CDR3. The CDR3 bases are TGTGCCAGCAGTGCAATTGACAGGGCCACAGATACGCAGTATTTT. It is translated as CASSAIDRATDTQYF. Variable domain in full (rest from reference TRBV25-1 and TRBJ2-3): EADIYQTPRYLVIGTGKKITLECSQTMGHDKMYWYQQDPGMELHLIHYSYGVNSTEKGDLSSESTVSRIRTEHFPLTLESARPSHTSQYLCASSAIDRATDTQYFGPGTRLTVL.

The chain is built from TRBV28 and TRBJ1-4; 11 bases line up with TRBD1. The CDR3 length is 15 residues. Germline trimming cut 11 bases from V and 7 bases from J; bases unmatched to any gene: 12. CDR1 is MDHEN, CDR2 SYDVKM, per germline. The CDR3 DNA reads TGTGCCCGCCGGGGACAGGGGGGTAGAGGTGAAAAACTGTTTTTT. Translation gives CARRGQGGRGEKLFF.

V gene TRBV30 combines with J gene TRBJ1-1; 7 nucleotides line up with TRBD1. The germline CDR1 and CDR2 sequences are GTSNPN and SVGIG (reference sequence). Germline trimming cut 4 bases from V and 2 bases from J; bases unmatched to any gene: 10. The CDR3 covers 15 residues. The DNA of the CDR3 is TGTGCCTGGAAACGGACAGGTGGGGCCAACACTGAAGCTTTCTTT. Its protein product is CAWKRTGGANTEAFF.

The V and J genes are TRBV19 and TRBJ1-2; maybe TRBD1 (5 bases). CDR3 length: 17 residues. The germline CDR1 and CDR2 sequences are LNHDA and SQIVND (reference sequence). Trimming cost V 6 bases and J 2 bases, with 22 bases left between them. As DNA, the CDR3 is TGTGCCAGTAGGGATGTGCGTACGGGGGAACAAAACTATGGCTACACCTTC. It translates to CASRDVRTGEQNYGYTF.

This clone was found a few times. The chain employs TRBV19 and TRBJ1-2; D gene unclear. V was clipped by 4 bases and J by 3 bases, with 6 bases between them. Germline V gives CDR1 LNHDA, CDR2 SQIVND (reference sequence). This CDR3 contains 12 residues. CDR3 nucleotide sequence: TGTGCCAGTAGTAAGAACGACTATGGCTACACCTTC. This sequence encodes CASSKNDYGYTF.

The chain couples TRBV28 to TRBJ2-5; D may be TRBD1 (6 bases). V dropped 6 bases and J dropped 1 base, with 18 bases sitting between them. CDR3 length: 16 amino acids. Germline V lookup: CDR1 MDHEN, CDR2 SYDVKM. The CDR3 DNA follows: TGTGCCAGCAGCCAGGACAGCCACCCCCTCCAAGAGACCCAGTACTTC. It codes for CASSQDSHPLQETQYF.

This chain links TRBV12-2 with TRBJ2-7; the table's D call, TRBD2, has no DNA check behind it. TRBV12-2 constitutes a pseudogene. CDR3 length equals 18 residues. The CDR3 spells CARFFRRTVPAGSGEQYF. The CDR3 DNA reads as TGTGCAAGGTTCTTTAGGAGGACGGTACCAGCGGGCTCGGGGGAGCAGTACTTC.

This chain connects TRBV5-6 to TRBJ2-5, with D maybe TRBD2 (6 bases). Germline CDR1 is SGHDT and CDR2 is YYEEEE. V gave up 7 bases and J gave up 2 bases, with 15 bases separating them. The CDR3 length is 14 residues. CDR3 loop: CASSLGGVQETQYF. CDR3 DNA: TGTGCCAGCTCCCTTGGAGGGGTACAAGAGACCCAGTACTTC.

The rearrangement links TRBV9 to TRBJ1-2; D call uncertain. Germline CDR1 SGDLS, CDR2 YYNGEE. This CDR3 is 13 amino acids long. The germline V and J ends were trimmed by 2 bases and 8 bases, with 13 bases remaining between them. The CDR3 DNA is TGTGCCAGCAGCGTCCGGGATAGCAAAGGCTACACCTTC. It is translated as CASSVRDSKGYTF.

The V gene is TRBV2, the J gene TRBJ2-5, with D hard to call. V was trimmed by 6 bases and J by 2 bases, leaving 16 bases between them. CDR1 and CDR2 from the germline V gene are SNHLY and FYNNEI. The CDR3 is 15 amino acids. The CDR3 loop is CASRFNWISQETQYF. The CDR3 DNA sequence: TGTGCCAGCAGATTCAACTGGATCTCGCAAGAGACCCAGTACTTC.

This rearrangement joins TRBV19 to TRBJ2-3, with D tentatively TRBD1 or TRBD2 (6 bases each). Germline CDR1 reads LNHDA; CDR2 reads SQIVND (reference sequence). The CDR3 has 14 residues. V lost 2 bases and J lost 4, with 10 bases in between. The CDR3 nucleotides read TGTGCCAGTAGTATAACGGGGGCCGCAGATACGCAGTATTTT. Amino acid sequence: CASSITGAADTQYF. The full variable domain, completed using reference TRBV19 and TRBJ2-3, is DGGITQSPKYLFRKEGQNVTLSCEQNLNHDAMYWYRQDPGQGLRLIYYSQIVNDFQKGDIAEGYSVSREKKESFPLTVTSAQKNPTAFYLCASSITGAADTQYFGPGTRLTVL.

The chain uses TRBV10-1 and TRBJ2-7, with a weak D call TRBD2 (6 bases). V lost 6 bases and J lost 6, with 15 bases in between. The CDR3 is made up of 13 amino acids. Germline values: CDR1 WNHNN, CDR2 SYGVQD (reference sequence). This CDR3 is CASSVAEDGEQYF. The CDR3 coding sequence is TGCGCCAGCAGCGTAGCGGAAGACGGCGAGCAGTACTTC.

This clone was recorded a few times. The V call is TRBV30, the J call TRBJ1-1; weak D call: TRBD1 (5 bases). Germline-derived CDR1 and CDR2 are GTSNPN and SVGIG (reference sequence). This CDR3 has 13 residues. The V gene lost 1 base and the J gene lost 6 bases, with 12 bases spanning the gap. CDR3 sequence (DNA): TGTGCCTGGAGTGCAGGGATGGCCTCTGAAGCTTTCTTT. It specifies CAWSAGMASEAFF.

The V call is TRBV2, the J call TRBJ1-4; TRBD1 matches 9 bases. The V segment lost 5 bases and the J segment 8 bases; nucleotides outside the gene matches: 6. The V gene's germline CDR1 is SNHLY and CDR2 FYNNEI. The CDR3 extends over 14 amino acids. The CDR3 here is CASSKQGAGEKLFF. CDR3 DNA: TGTGCCAGCAGTAAACAGGGGGCTGGGGAAAAACTGTTTTTT.

This CDR3 reads CASNRDTAYEQYF. The CDR3 DNA reads as TGCGCCAGCAACCGGGACACAGCCTACGAGCAGTACTTC. The gene calls are TRBV5-1 and TRBJ2-7; perhaps TRBD1 as D (6 bases). Germline V gives CDR1 SGHRS, CDR2 YFSETQ. The CDR3 contains 13 residues. The V end lost 6 bases, the J end lost 2 bases, and 12 bases lay between the germline ends.

On this clone itself: The same CDR3 also results from other DNA sequences found in this sample. V is TRBV18 and J is TRBJ2-7; D is uncertain. The CDR3 is made up of 13 amino acids. Trimming took 0 bases from V and 1 from J, leaving 4 bases between them. Germline V gene sequence: CDR1 KGHSH, CDR2 LQKENI. The CDR3 DNA is TGTGCCAGCTCACCACCAAGTTCCTACGAGCAGTACTTC. This gives the protein CASSPPSSYEQYF.

This sequence joins TRBV2 and TRBJ2-3; possible D gene TRBD1, 5 bases. Germline V CDR1 and CDR2: SNHLY, FYNNEI. Trimming removed 8 bases from V and 2 bases from J, with 14 bases in between. CDR3 size: 14 residues. The CDR3 DNA reads TGTGCCAGCCGCAGGGCGGAAAACACAGATACGCAGTATTTT. It is translated as CASRRAENTDTQYF.

The rearrangement joins TRBV10-3 to TRBJ2-3; perhaps TRBD2 as D (6 bases). Germline V gives CDR1 ENHRY, CDR2 SYGVKD. V lost 10 bases to trimming and J lost 0 bases, with 11 bases between them. This CDR3 has 13 residues. CDR3 coding DNA: TGTGCCACGGGGCTAGCGAGCACAGATACGCAGTATTTT. Its translation: CATGLASTDTQYF.

The table lists this clone with a few counts. The J gene is TRBJ2-2, the V gene TRBV30, with TRBD2 matching 8 bases. Germline CDR1 GTSNPN, CDR2 SVGIG (reference sequence). The CDR3 is 16 amino acids. V lost 4 bases and J lost 3; bases outside the gene matches: 10. The CDR3 DNA sequence: TGTGCCTGGATGTACGAAGCGGGAGTCTACACCGGGGAGCTGTTTTTT. Its protein is CAWMYEAGVYTGELFF.

The chain uses TRBV18 and TRBJ1-4, with a weak D call TRBD1 (6 bases). Germline CDR1 is KGHSH and CDR2 is LQKENI. The V end lost 5 bases, the J end lost 2 bases, and 12 bases lay between the germline ends. The CDR3 totals 15 residues. The CDR3 spells CASSEKTGTNEKLFF. The CDR3 DNA reads as TGTGCCAGCTCAGAGAAGACAGGTACTAATGAAAAACTGTTTTTT.

The V call is TRBV7-2, the J call TRBJ1-2; 9 nucleotides align to TRBD1. Unmatched junction bases numbered 3, after V lost 0 bases and J lost 4 bases. Germline V gene sequence: CDR1 SGHTA, CDR2 FQGNSA. The CDR3 length is 15 residues. CDR3 loop: CASSLAGTGTYGYTF. For the CDR3, the DNA is TGTGCCAGCAGCTTAGCAGGGACAGGGACCTATGGCTACACCTTC.

CDR3 sequence (DNA): TGTGCCAGCAGCGCGAGACTAGCGGGAGTCAATGAGCAGTTCTTC. Its translation is CASSARLAGVNEQFF. V and J are TRBV7-2 and TRBJ2-1, with TRBD2 matching over 12 bases. The CDR3 is 15 residues long. The J segment lost 6 bases and the V segment lost 5 bases, leaving 5 bases of the junction unmatched. Germline CDR1 and CDR2: SGHTA and FQGNSA.